This T cell receptor (beta chain) was sequenced for a study of control samples from healthy donors and cancer patients (dated by TCRdb to 2020 to 2022). The table lists this clone with a count of one. What antigen it recognizes has not been identified. Base qualities are missing; no much larger clone stands one base away. Library generation was performed with the immunoSEQ multiplex PCR assay. TCRdb holds this immuneACCESS table with in-frame rearrangements only. Some clones are missing; in checked studies, unresolved V genes explain under half, and the rest has no known cause. The sample yields more than 50,000 clones; roughly 85% were counted once. Over 4.5% of the sample is held by the ten biggest clonotypes. CDR3 length: 17 amino acids, cysteine to phenylalanine. The only DNA kept is the CDR3, 51 bases in frame from the first base. Trimming costs V 5 bases and J 7 bases, and their ends lie 21 bases apart. CDR1 and CDR2 (MNHEY, SMNVEV) derive from the germline V gene (reference sequence).

This chain is built from TRBV27 and TRBJ1-6; a weak D assignment points to TRBD1 (5 bases agree). The clonotype originates from a man between 35 and 55 years old in good health. Material for sequencing was blood. The DNA sequence is given as TGTGCCAGCAGTCCCCGTCGGCAGGGAGGTTTAAATTCACCCCTCCACTTT. It is translated as CASSPRRQGGLNSPLHF.